The T cell receptor (beta chain) described here comes from a study of T cells in Graves' hyperthyroidism and ophthalmopathy. Study results and caveats: Most thyroid clonotypes that were expanded above 0.001 also turned up in blood.

PBMCs were collected from a roughly 9.7 ml volume of fresh peripheral blood. V trimming: 6 bases; J trimming: 2 bases; junction bases outside the gene matches: 9. The CDR3 runs 17 residues. Germline assignment: CDR1 MGHDK and CDR2 SYGVNS. From RNA transcripts, TCR beta CDR3 regions were amplified. Using the HTBI primer set, a first-round RT-PCR was run on the TCR CDR3. TCRdb independently ran MiXCR on the multiplex PCR reads; one entry per CDR3 protein. The data contain about 270,000 distinct CDR3 sequences, about 25% of them singletons. This clonotype was counted ten times or more. The antigen remains undetermined.

The specimen sequenced was blood. The chain is built from TRBV25-1 and TRBJ2-1, with 11 bases that match TRBD2. This TCR was recovered from a man aged 35 to 55 with Graves' hyperthyroidism that later progressed to Graves' ophthalmopathy. CDR3 loop: CASRRSTLAGAYNEQFF. The DNA of the CDR3 is TGTGCCAGCAGGAGATCGACACTAGCGGGGGCCTACAATGAGCAGTTCTTC.